Listed here is a single TCR beta chain. In the original processing: Counts of nucleated cells, estimated from reference gene primer amplification, were obtained. Measured with immunoSEQ multiplex PCR; TCRdb has only the in-frame clones, and not every one. D and trimming were read from the DNA, whereas the V and J calls and clone size are those reported in that table. The data contain some 30,000 clones, roughly 91% of them singletons. This record belongs to a study of blood T cell repertoires in COVID-19. About the research overall: Samples taken during acute and convalescent COVID-19 were collected in the United States, Italy and Spain. From T cells, B-cell-depleted T cells, or PBMCs came the material, which was cDNA or gDNA.

CDR1 is SGHNT and CDR2 is YYREEE in the germline V gene (reference sequence). The CDR3 is 17 residues long. V was clipped by 0 bases and J by 8 bases; unmatched bases: 16. Input material: peripheral blood. The chain uses TRBV5-4 and TRBJ1-2, with TRBD1 matching over 7 bases. This TCR was recovered from a man aged 65-85 years with active COVID-19. Written as DNA, the CDR3 is TGTGCCAGCAGCTTGGGGTCACAGGGGCACCCGGTTCTCGGCTACACCTTC. As protein: CASSLGSQGHPVLGYTF.